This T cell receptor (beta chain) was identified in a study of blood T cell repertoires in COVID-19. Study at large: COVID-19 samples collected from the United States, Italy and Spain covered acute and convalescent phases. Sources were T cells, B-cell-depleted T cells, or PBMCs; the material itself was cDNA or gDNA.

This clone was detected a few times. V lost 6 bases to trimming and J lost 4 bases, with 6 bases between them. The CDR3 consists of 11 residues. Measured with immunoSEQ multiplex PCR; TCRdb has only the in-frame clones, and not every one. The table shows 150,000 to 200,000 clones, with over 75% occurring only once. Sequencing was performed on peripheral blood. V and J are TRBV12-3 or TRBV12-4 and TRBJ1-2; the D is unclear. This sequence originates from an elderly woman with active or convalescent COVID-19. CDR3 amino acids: CASSPGYGYTF. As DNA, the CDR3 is TGTGCCAGCAGCCCGGGCTATGGCTACACCTTC.